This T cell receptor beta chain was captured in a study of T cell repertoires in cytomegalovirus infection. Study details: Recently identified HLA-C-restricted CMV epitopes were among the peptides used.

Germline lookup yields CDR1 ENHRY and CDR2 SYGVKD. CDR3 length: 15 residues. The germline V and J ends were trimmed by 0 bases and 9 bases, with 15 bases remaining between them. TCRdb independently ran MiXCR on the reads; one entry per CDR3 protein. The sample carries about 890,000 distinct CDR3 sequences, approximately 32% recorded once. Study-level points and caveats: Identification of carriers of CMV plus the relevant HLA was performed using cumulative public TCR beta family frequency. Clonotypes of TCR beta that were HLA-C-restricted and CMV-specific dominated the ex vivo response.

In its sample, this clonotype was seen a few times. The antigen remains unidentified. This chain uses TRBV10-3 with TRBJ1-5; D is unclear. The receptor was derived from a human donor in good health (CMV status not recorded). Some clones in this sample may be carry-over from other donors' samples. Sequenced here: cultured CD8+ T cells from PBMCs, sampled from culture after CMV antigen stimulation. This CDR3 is CAISESRTVDRPQHF. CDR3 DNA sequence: TGTGCCATCAGTGAGTCTAGGACGGTAGACCGGCCCCAGCATTTT.